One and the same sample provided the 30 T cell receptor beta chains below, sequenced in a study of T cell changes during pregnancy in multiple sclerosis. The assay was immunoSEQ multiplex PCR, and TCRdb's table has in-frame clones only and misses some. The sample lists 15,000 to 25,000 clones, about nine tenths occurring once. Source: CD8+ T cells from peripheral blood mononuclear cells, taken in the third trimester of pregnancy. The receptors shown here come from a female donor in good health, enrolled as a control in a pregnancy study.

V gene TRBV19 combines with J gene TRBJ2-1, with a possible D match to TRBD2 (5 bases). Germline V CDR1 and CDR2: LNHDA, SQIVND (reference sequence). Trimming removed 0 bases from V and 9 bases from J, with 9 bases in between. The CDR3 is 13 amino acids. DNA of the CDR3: TGTGCCAGTAGTATAGATTTGGAGGCTGAGCAGTTCTTC. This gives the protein CASSIDLEAEQFF.

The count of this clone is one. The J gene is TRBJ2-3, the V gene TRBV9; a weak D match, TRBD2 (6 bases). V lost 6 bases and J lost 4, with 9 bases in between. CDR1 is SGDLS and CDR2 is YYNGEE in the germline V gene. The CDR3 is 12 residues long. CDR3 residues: CASNRGADTQYF. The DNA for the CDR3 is TGTGCCAGCAACCGCGGGGCAGATACGCAGTATTTT.

CDR3 protein: CASSLYRGSDTQYF. CDR3 bases: TGTGCCAGCAGTTTATATCGAGGTTCGGATACGCAGTATTTT. The V call is TRBV27, the J call TRBJ2-3; D gene uncertain. CDR3 length: 14 residues. Germline V gene sequence: CDR1 MNHEY, CDR2 SMNVEV (reference sequence). Trimming removed 1 base from V and 6 bases from J, with 11 bases in between.

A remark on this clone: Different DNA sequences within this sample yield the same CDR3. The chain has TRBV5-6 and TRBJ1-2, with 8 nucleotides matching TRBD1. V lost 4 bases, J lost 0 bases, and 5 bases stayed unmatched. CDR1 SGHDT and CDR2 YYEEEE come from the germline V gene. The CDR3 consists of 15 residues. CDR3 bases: TGTGCCAGCAGCCTCGGGACAGGAGCTAACTATGGCTACACCTTC. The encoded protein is CASSLGTGANYGYTF.

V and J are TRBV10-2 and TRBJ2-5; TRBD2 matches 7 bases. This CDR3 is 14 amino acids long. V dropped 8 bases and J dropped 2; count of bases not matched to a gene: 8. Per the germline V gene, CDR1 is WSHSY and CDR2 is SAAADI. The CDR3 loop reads CASWTGGTQETQYF. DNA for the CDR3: TGCGCCAGCTGGACCGGGGGGACGCAAGAGACCCAGTACTTC.

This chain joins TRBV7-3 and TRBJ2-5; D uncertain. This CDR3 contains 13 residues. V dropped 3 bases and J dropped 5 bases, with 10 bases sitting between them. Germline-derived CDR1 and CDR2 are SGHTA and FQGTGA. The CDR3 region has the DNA TGTGCCAGCAGCTTGGTCCCAGCGGAGACCCAGTACTTC. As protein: CASSLVPAETQYF.

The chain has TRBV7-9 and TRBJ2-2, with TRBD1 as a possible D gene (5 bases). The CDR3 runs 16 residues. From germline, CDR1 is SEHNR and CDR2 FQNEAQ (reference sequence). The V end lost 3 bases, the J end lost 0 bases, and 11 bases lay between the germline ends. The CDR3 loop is CASSFSDSTNTGELFF. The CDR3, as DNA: TGTGCCAGCAGCTTTTCCGACAGTACGAACACCGGGGAGCTGTTTTTT.

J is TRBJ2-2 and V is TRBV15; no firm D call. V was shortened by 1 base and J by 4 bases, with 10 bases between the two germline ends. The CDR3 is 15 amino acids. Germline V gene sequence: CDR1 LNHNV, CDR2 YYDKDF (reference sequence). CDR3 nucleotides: TGTGCCACCAGCAGAGTTGAGATCGTCACCGGGGAGCTGTTTTTT. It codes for CATSRVEIVTGELFF.

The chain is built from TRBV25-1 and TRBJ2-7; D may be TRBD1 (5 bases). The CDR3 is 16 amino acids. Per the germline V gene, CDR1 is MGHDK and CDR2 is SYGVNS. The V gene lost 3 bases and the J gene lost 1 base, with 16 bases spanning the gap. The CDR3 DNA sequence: TGTGCCAGCAGTGAGGGGCGTGACGGCCCTTCCTACGAGCAGTACTTC. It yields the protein CASSEGRDGPSYEQYF.

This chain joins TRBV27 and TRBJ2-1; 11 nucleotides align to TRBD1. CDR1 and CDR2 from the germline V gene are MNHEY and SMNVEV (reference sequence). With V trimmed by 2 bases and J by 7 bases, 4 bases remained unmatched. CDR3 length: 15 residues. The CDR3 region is CASSLGTGGGNEQFF. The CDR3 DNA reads TGTGCCAGCAGTTTAGGGACAGGGGGGGGGAATGAGCAGTTCTTC.

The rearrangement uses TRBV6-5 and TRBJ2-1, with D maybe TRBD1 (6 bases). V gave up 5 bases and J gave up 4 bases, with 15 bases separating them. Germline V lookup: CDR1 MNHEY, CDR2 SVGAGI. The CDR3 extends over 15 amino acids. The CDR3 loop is CASSHRDTAYNEQFF. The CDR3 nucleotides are TGTGCCAGCAGTCACCGGGACACCGCGTACAATGAGCAGTTCTTC.

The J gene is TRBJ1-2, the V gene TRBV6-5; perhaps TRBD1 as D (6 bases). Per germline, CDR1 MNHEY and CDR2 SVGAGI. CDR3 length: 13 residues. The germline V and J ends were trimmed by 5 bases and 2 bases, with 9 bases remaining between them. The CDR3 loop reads CASSLQGNYGYTF. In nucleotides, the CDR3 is TGTGCCAGCAGTCTCCAGGGGAACTATGGCTACACCTTC.

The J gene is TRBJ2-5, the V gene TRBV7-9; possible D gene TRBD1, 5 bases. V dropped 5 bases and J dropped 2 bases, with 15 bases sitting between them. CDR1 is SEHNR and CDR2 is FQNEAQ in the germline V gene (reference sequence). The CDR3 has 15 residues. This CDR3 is CASSTYRQGQETQYF. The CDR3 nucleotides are TGTGCCAGCAGCACATACCGGCAGGGTCAAGAGACCCAGTACTTC.

DNA for the CDR3: TGTGCCAGCAGTCCCCTAGCCGGGGGGGTCACAGATACGCAGTATTTT. It yields the protein CASSPLAGGVTDTQYF. The chain carries TRBV28 and TRBJ2-3; 8 bases line up with TRBD2. J lost 2 bases, V lost 5 bases, and 9 bases had no gene match. Germline values: CDR1 MDHEN, CDR2 SYDVKM. This CDR3 is built from 16 residues.

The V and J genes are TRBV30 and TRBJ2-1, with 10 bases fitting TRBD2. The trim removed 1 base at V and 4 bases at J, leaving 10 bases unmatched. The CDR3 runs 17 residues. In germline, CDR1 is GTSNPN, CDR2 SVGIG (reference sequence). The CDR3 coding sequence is TGTGCCTGGAGTGGATCTTCTGGGACTAGCGTGTACAATGAGCAGTTCTTC. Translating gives CAWSGSSGTSVYNEQFF. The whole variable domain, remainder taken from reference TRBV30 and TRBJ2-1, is SQTIHQWPATLVQPVGSPLSLECTVEGTSNPNLYWYRQAAGRGLQLLFYSVGIGQISSEVPQNLSASRPQDRQFILSSKKLLLSDSGFYLCAWSGSSGTSVYNEQFFGPGTRLTVL.

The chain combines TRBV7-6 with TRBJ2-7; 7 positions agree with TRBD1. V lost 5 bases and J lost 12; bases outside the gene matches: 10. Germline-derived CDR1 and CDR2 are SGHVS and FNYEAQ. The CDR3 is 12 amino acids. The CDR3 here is CASSTGHRGAYF. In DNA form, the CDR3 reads TGTGCCAGCAGCACCGGCCACAGGGGAGCGTACTTC. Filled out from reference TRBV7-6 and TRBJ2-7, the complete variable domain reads GAGVSQSPRYKVTKRGQDVALRCDPISGHVSLYWYRQALGQGPEFLTYFNYEAQQDKSGLPNDRFSAERPEGSISTLTIQRTEQRDSAMYRCASSTGHRGAYFGPGTRLTVT.

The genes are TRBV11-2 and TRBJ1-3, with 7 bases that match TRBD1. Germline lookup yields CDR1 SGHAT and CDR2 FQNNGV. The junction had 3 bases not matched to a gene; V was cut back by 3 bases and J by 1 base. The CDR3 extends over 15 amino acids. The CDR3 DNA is TGTGCCAGCAGCTTTCGACAGGGTTCTGGAAACACCATATATTTT. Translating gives CASSFRQGSGNTIYF.

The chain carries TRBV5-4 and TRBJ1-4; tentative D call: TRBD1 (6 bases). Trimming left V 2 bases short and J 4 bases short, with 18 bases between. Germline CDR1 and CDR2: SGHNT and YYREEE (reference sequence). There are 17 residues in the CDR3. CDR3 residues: CASSLAQGGLDNEKLFF. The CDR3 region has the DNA TGTGCCAGCAGCTTAGCACAGGGTGGGTTGGATAATGAAAAACTGTTTTTT.

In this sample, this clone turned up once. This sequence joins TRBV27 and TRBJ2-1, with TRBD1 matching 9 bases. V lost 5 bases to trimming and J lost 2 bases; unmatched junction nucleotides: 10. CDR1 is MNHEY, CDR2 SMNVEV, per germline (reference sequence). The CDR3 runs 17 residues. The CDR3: CASSRTGAAGPYNEQFF. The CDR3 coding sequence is TGTGCCAGCAGTCGGACAGGGGCCGCCGGACCCTACAATGAGCAGTTCTTC.

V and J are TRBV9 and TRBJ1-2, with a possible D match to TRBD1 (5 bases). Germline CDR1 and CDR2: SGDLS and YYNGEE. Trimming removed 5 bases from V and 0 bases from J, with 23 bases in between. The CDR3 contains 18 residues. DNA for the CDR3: TGTGCCAGCAGTGGGGTATCAGGGCGCGGTAAAGCTAACTATGGCTACACCTTC. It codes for CASSGVSGRGKANYGYTF. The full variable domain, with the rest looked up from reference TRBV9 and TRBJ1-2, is DSGVTQTPKHLITATGQRVTLRCSPRSGDLSVYWYQQSLDQGLQFLIQYYNGEERAKGNILERFSAQQFPDLHSELNLSSLELGDSALYFCASSGVSGRGKANYGYTFGSGTRLTVV.

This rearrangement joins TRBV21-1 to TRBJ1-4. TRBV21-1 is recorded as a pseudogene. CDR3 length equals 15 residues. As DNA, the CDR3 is TGTGCCAGCAGCAACGGGAAAGGCTCTAATGAAAAACTGTTTTTT. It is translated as CASSNGKGSNEKLFF.

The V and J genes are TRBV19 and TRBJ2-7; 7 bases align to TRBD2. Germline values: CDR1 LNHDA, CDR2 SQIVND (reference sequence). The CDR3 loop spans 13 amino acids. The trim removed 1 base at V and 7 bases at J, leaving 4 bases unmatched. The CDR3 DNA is TGTGCCAGTAGTATAGGAGCGGGGAGGGAGCAGTACTTC. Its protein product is CASSIGAGREQYF.

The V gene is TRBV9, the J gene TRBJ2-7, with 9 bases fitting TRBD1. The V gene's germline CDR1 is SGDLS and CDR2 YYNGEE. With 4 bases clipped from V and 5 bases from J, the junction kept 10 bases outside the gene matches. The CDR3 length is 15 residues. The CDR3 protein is CASSPRGDRAHEQYF. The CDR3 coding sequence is TGTGCCAGCAGCCCCCGTGGGGACAGGGCCCACGAGCAGTACTTC.

The CDR3 protein is CASSDERGFTDTQYF. The CDR3 DNA sequence: TGTGCCAGCAGTGACGAAAGAGGATTCACAGATACGCAGTATTTT. The V and J genes are TRBV2 and TRBJ2-3; D gene unclear. V gave up 3 bases and J gave up 2 bases, with 12 bases separating them. This CDR3 has 15 amino acids. Looked up from germline, CDR1 is SNHLY and CDR2 is FYNNEI.

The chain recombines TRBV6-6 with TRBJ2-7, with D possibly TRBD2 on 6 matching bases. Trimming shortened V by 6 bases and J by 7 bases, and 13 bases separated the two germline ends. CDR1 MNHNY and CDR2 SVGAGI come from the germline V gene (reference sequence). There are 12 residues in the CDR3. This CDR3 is CASRETLAEQYF. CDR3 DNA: TGTGCCAGCAGGGAGACTCTAGCGGAGCAGTACTTC.

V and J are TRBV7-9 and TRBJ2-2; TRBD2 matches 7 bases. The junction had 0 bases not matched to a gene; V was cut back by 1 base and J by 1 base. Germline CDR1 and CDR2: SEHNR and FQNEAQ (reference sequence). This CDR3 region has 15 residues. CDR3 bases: TGTGCCAGCAGCTTAGTAGCGGGGAACACCGGGGAGCTGTTTTTT. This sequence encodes CASSLVAGNTGELFF.

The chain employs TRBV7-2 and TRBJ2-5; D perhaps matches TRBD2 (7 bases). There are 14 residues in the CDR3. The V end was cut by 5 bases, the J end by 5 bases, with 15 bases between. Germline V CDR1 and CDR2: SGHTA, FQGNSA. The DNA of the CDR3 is TGTGCCAGCAGCAAACCGGGGGGCGGGGAGACCCAGTACTTC. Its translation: CASSKPGGGETQYF. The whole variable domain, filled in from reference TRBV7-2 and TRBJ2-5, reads GAGVSQSPSNKVTEKGKDVELRCDPISGHTALYWYRQSLGQGLEFLIYFQGNSAPDKSGLPSDRFSAERTGGSVSTLTIQRTQQEDSAVYLCASSKPGGGETQYFGPGTRLLVL.

In nucleotides, the CDR3 is TGTGCCAGCAGCTTTTTCAGTAGCGGGGGGTTCCAAGAGACCCAGTACTTC. Amino acids: CASSFFSSGGFQETQYF. The chain joins TRBV11-2 to TRBJ2-5; 10 nucleotides match TRBD2. After removal of 3 bases from V and 1 base from J, the junction contained 8 bases not matched to a gene. Germline values: CDR1 SGHAT, CDR2 FQNNGV. This CDR3 has 17 residues.

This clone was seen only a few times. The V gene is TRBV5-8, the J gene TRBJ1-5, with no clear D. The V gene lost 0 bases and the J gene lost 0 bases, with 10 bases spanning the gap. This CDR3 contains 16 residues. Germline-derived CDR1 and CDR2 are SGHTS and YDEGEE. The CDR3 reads CASSLVGGNSNQPQHF. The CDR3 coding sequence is TGTGCCAGCAGCTTGGTGGGAGGGAATAGCAATCAGCCCCAGCATTTT.

The CDR3 sequence: CASSIAGSRGYNEQFF. CDR3 nucleotide sequence: TGTGCCAGTAGTATAGCCGGCTCTCGGGGGTACAATGAGCAGTTCTTC. The chain is built from TRBV19 and TRBJ2-1; D may be TRBD2 (6 bases). Trimming pared 1 base from V and 4 bases from J, leaving 14 bases between. The CDR3 loop spans 16 amino acids. Germline V CDR1 and CDR2: LNHDA, SQIVND (reference sequence).